These 31 T cell receptor beta chains were all obtained from the same sample, sequenced in a study of blood T cell repertoires in COVID-19. This table comes from immunoSEQ multiplex PCR, and its TCRdb copy is limited to in-frame clones, with some not included. In the table there are 45,000 to 65,000 clones, roughly nine tenths of which are singletons. Sequencing used peripheral blood. These receptors were collected from a man older than 75 in a cohort sampled during active COVID-19.

The genes are TRBV27 and TRBJ2-1, with 12 bases fitting TRBD2. The CDR3 length is 15 residues. CDR1 MNHEY and CDR2 SMNVEV come from the germline V gene (reference sequence). Unmatched junction bases numbered 5, after V lost 6 bases and J lost 5 bases. The CDR3 loop is CASSGRLAGDNEQFF. Here the CDR3 DNA reads TGTGCCAGCAGCGGAAGACTAGCGGGAGACAATGAGCAGTTCTTC.

The chain carries TRBV3-1 (or the pseudogene TRBV3-2) and TRBJ2-5, with D possibly matching TRBD1 (7 bases). CDR1 is LGHDT and CDR2 is YNNKEL in the germline V gene (reference sequence). Trimming took off 0 bases at V and 4 bases at J, with 12 bases between the two ends. The CDR3 loop spans 15 amino acids. The CDR3 here is CASSQDGGGGETQYF. The CDR3 coding sequence is TGTGCCAGCAGCCAAGATGGAGGGGGCGGAGAGACCCAGTACTTC.

This chain connects TRBV6-5 to TRBJ1-3, with D unresolved. The CDR3 runs to 12 residues. V shed 3 bases and J shed 4 bases, with 4 bases lying between them. Germline-derived CDR1 and CDR2 are MNHEY and SVGAGI. The CDR3 is CASSYGGNTIYF. DNA of the CDR3: TGTGCCAGCAGTTATGGCGGAAACACCATATATTTT.

The chain couples TRBV5-4 to TRBJ2-3; D is unresolved. Trimming pared 0 bases from V and 2 bases from J, leaving 10 bases between. The CDR3 runs to 15 residues. Germline CDR1 and CDR2: SGHNT and YYREEE (reference sequence). This CDR3 is CASSLGLQITDTQYF. CDR3 coding DNA: TGTGCCAGCAGCTTGGGACTCCAAATCACAGATACGCAGTATTTT.

This clone was seen a few times. V and J are TRBV3-1 (or the pseudogene TRBV3-2) and TRBJ1-1; D might be TRBD1 (5 bases). V was clipped by 0 bases and J by 4 bases, with 9 bases between them. The CDR3 totals 14 residues. In germline, CDR1 is LGHDT, CDR2 YNNKEL (reference sequence). CDR3 bases: TGTGCCAGCAGCCAAGAGGGCAGGGCCACTGAAGCTTTCTTT. It codes for CASSQEGRATEAFF.

The chain carries TRBV7-2 and TRBJ1-6, with 9 bases lining up with TRBD1. Germline trimming cut 10 bases from V and 9 bases from J; bases unmatched to any gene: 4. The CDR3 sequence is 12 residues long. Per germline, CDR1 SGHTA and CDR2 FQGNSA. The CDR3 nucleotides are TGTGCCATTCGACAGGGGGGTTCACCCCTCCACTTT. It translates to CAIRQGGSPLHF.

The genes are TRBV7-9 and TRBJ1-2; TRBD1 is a possible D gene (6 bases). CDR1 and CDR2 from the germline V gene are SEHNR and FQNEAQ (reference sequence). The CDR3 consists of 13 residues. V lost 3 bases, J lost 7 bases, and 12 bases lay in between. CDR3 sequence (DNA): TGTGCCAGCAGCTTCGACGTCAGGGGTGGCTACACCTTC. Encoded protein: CASSFDVRGGYTF.

J is TRBJ1-3 and V is TRBV18; 10 nucleotides agree with TRBD1. The germline gives CDR1 KGHSH, CDR2 LQKENI. J gave up 1 base and V 3 bases, and 6 bases lay outside the gene matches. This CDR3 region has 17 residues. CDR3 loop: CASSPPGQGRSGNTIYF. For the CDR3, the DNA is TGTGCCAGCTCACCTCCGGGACAGGGGAGGTCTGGAAACACCATATATTTT.

This chain links TRBV5-1 with TRBJ1-2; 11 positions agree with TRBD1. The CDR3 runs to 16 residues. V was clipped by 5 bases and J by 3 bases; unmatched bases: 9. Germline loops: CDR1 SGHRS, CDR2 YFSETQ. Written as DNA, the CDR3 is TGCGCCAGCAGAACCGGGACAGGGGGATACGACTATGGCTACACCTTC. Its protein product is CASRTGTGGYDYGYTF.

This sequence joins TRBV5-6 and TRBJ2-2, with a possible D match to TRBD1 (5 bases). Trimming removed 0 bases from V and 1 base from J, with 7 bases in between. CDR1 and CDR2 from the germline V gene are SGHDT and YYEEEE. This CDR3 region has 15 residues. The CDR3 bases are TGTGCCAGCAGCTTGGGGACACAGAACACCGGGGAGCTGTTTTTT. Residues: CASSLGTQNTGELFF.

In this sample, this clone turned up a few times. The chain employs TRBV5-4 and TRBJ2-3; 12 nucleotides match TRBD2. Germline lookup yields CDR1 SGHNT and CDR2 YYREEE (reference sequence). The J segment lost 0 bases and the V segment lost 4 bases, leaving 6 bases of the junction unmatched. This CDR3 contains 17 residues. The CDR3 loop is CASSPGLAGGSTDTQYF. The CDR3 DNA is TGTGCCAGCAGCCCTGGTCTAGCGGGGGGGAGCACAGATACGCAGTATTTT.

The rearrangement uses TRBV6-5 and TRBJ1-1; D gene uncertain. The CDR3 spans 13 residues. The germline V gene has CDR1 MNHEY and CDR2 SVGAGI. Trimming removed 5 bases at V and 0 bases at J, with 7 bases between. In DNA, the CDR3 is TGTGCCAGCAGTAGCCTCCTGAACACTGAAGCTTTCTTT. Amino acid sequence: CASSSLLNTEAFF.

This chain uses TRBV11-3 with TRBJ1-1; D uncertain. V lost 0 bases to trimming and J lost 5 bases, with 7 bases between them. The length of the CDR3 is 13 residues. Germline V CDR1 and CDR2: SGHNT, YENEEA. Written as DNA, the CDR3 is TGTGCCAGCAGCTTAGACCCCTCTACTGAAGCTTTCTTT. Translating gives CASSLDPSTEAFF.

The count of this clone is one. Here the CDR3 DNA reads TGTGCCAGCAGTGAACGGAGGGAGCAGTACTTC. Its translation: CASSERREQYF. The chain carries TRBV6-1 and TRBJ2-7; maybe TRBD2 (5 bases). From germline, CDR1 is MNHNS and CDR2 SASEGT. Trimming stripped 2 bases from V and 7 bases from J, with 6 bases between. This CDR3 has 11 residues.

The chain employs TRBV3-1 (or the pseudogene TRBV3-2) and TRBJ1-1, with a tentative D call TRBD1 (5 bases). With 1 base removed from V and 1 base from J, the gap between germline ends came to 10 bases. The CDR3 extends over 15 amino acids. Germline V gene sequence: CDR1 LGHDT, CDR2 YNNKEL (reference sequence). CDR3 loop: CASSQAGQGNTEAFF. CDR3 DNA: TGTGCCAGCAGCCAAGCAGGGCAGGGGAACACTGAAGCTTTCTTT.

The chain employs TRBV9 and TRBJ1-2; possible D gene TRBD1, 5 bases. The ends were cut back, 0 bases at V and 4 bases at J, with 13 bases in the middle. Germline CDR1 SGDLS, CDR2 YYNGEE. CDR3 length: 15 amino acids. The CDR3 bases are TGTGCCAGCAGCGTAGGACAGATCCCCCGCTATGGCTACACCTTC. It specifies CASSVGQIPRYGYTF.

CDR3 in amino acids: CASSIARQGDYEQYF. The DNA for the CDR3 is TGTGCCAGTAGTATAGCGCGGCAAGGAGACTACGAGCAGTACTTC. This rearrangement joins TRBV19 to TRBJ2-7, with D unclear. Germline-derived CDR1 and CDR2 are LNHDA and SQIVND (reference sequence). The CDR3 consists of 15 residues. Trimming left V 1 base short and J 3 bases short, with 13 bases between.

The genes are TRBV7-9 and TRBJ2-5; 9 bases are shared with TRBD2. The V segment lost 6 bases and the J segment 1 base; nucleotides outside the gene matches: 12. CDR3 length: 17 amino acids. The germline V gene encodes CDR1 SEHNR and CDR2 FQNEAQ (reference sequence). The CDR3 DNA is TGTGCCAGCAGAACAGAATTCGGACTAGCGAGCCAAGAGACCCAGTACTTC. As protein: CASRTEFGLASQETQYF.

The chain links TRBV5-4 to TRBJ1-3; the D gene is possibly TRBD1 (5 bases). The V end was cut by 0 bases, the J end by 0 bases, with 10 bases between. CDR1 and CDR2 from the germline V gene are SGHNT and YYREEE (reference sequence). This CDR3 is 16 amino acids long. The chain's CDR3 is CASSLAQGVSGNTIYF. DNA of the CDR3: TGTGCCAGCAGCTTGGCTCAGGGCGTCTCTGGAAACACCATATATTTT.

This clone was seen once. The gene calls are TRBV5-1 and TRBJ2-2; D possibly corresponds to TRBD2 (5 bases). Germline V gene sequence: CDR1 SGHRS, CDR2 YFSETQ. Deletions cut 2 bases from V and 1 base from J, with 12 bases between. This CDR3 has 16 amino acids. The CDR3 region has the DNA TGCGCCAGCAGCTTCGAGCGGATACTGAACACCGGGGAGCTGTTTTTT. Its protein is CASSFERILNTGELFF.

V gene TRBV5-4 combines with J gene TRBJ2-3; 7 bases fit TRBD1. The CDR3 covers 15 residues. Trimming at V came to 4 bases and at J to 4 bases, leaving 9 bases not matched to a gene. The germline gives CDR1 SGHNT, CDR2 YYREEE (reference sequence). The CDR3 protein is CASSLGRQGADTQYF. In nucleotides, the CDR3 is TGTGCCAGCAGCCTGGGGCGACAGGGTGCAGATACGCAGTATTTT.

As DNA, the CDR3 is TGTGCCAGCAGCCACGGACAGGGGGCGGGACAGCCCCAGCATTTT. It is translated as CASSHGQGAGQPQHF. This chain links TRBV3-1 (or the pseudogene TRBV3-2) with TRBJ1-5, with TRBD1 matching over 11 bases. The V gene's germline CDR1 is LGHDT and CDR2 YNNKEL (reference sequence). The CDR3 contains 15 residues. With 3 bases clipped from V and 7 bases from J, the junction kept 5 bases outside the gene matches.

This clone has only a few counts. The chain uses TRBV3-1 (or the pseudogene TRBV3-2) and TRBJ1-2, with a weak D call TRBD1 (5 bases). CDR3 length equals 15 residues. Trimming shortened V by 1 base and J by 0 bases, and 9 bases separated the two germline ends. Germline V gene data show CDR1 as LGHDT and CDR2 as YNNKEL (reference sequence). CDR3 residues: CASSQGQPSNYGYTF. The CDR3 DNA reads TGTGCCAGCAGCCAAGGACAGCCCTCTAACTATGGCTACACCTTC.

This clone was detected only once. A read error may produce the germline difference seen at one junction end. The chain couples TRBV7-2 to TRBJ2-7; 8 positions match TRBD2. Germline V gives CDR1 SGHTA, CDR2 FQGNSA. The CDR3 spans 15 residues. CDR3 nucleotide sequence: TGTGCCAGCAGCCCGCAGTGGGCGGGAGGACGGGAGCAATACTTC. It specifies CASSPQWAGGREQYF.

The chain combines TRBV10-3 with TRBJ2-2; possible D gene TRBD1, 6 bases. Trimming took 0 bases from V and 4 from J, leaving 9 bases between them. Looked up from germline, CDR1 is ENHRY and CDR2 is SYGVKD. The CDR3 length is 15 residues. CDR3 loop: CAISESRGPTGELFF. DNA of the CDR3: TGTGCCATCAGTGAGTCCAGGGGCCCCACCGGGGAGCTGTTTTTT.

V gene TRBV19 combines with J gene TRBJ2-1; TRBD2 is a possible D gene (6 bases). V was cut by 1 base and J by 7 bases, with 14 bases left in between. There are 15 residues in the CDR3. Germline V CDR1 and CDR2: LNHDA, SQIVND (reference sequence). The CDR3 here is CASSIGAGRGNEQFF. The CDR3, as DNA: TGTGCCAGTAGTATAGGGGCAGGGCGGGGTAATGAGCAGTTCTTC.

The chain is built from TRBV5-4 and TRBJ2-1; TRBD2 matches at 8 bases. CDR3 size: 17 residues. J lost 1 base, V lost 0 bases, and 6 bases had no gene match. The germline V gene has CDR1 SGHNT and CDR2 YYREEE (reference sequence). The CDR3 region is CASSLAPGGESYNEQFF. The DNA of the CDR3 is TGTGCCAGCAGCTTGGCACCGGGAGGGGAATCCTACAATGAGCAGTTCTTC.

This rearrangement joins TRBV5-1 to TRBJ1-2; a possible D gene is TRBD1 (6 bases). V was shortened by 4 bases and J by 5 bases, with 9 bases between the two germline ends. The CDR3 extends over 12 amino acids. Looked up from germline, CDR1 is SGHRS and CDR2 is YFSETQ. The CDR3 region has the DNA TGCGCCAGCAGCGGGACAACGTATGGCTACACCTTC. Translating it yields CASSGTTYGYTF.

This clone occurred a few times. V is TRBV6-2 or TRBV6-3 and J is TRBJ2-6; the D is unclear. Trimming removed 4 bases at V and 2 bases at J, with 12 bases between. The CDR3 totals 16 residues. Per the germline V gene, CDR1 is MNHEY and CDR2 is SVGEGT. CDR3 amino acids: CASSSPETAGANVLTF. The CDR3 DNA reads TGTGCCAGCAGTTCCCCGGAGACGGCTGGGGCCAACGTCCTGACTTTC.

The chain uses TRBV6-5 and TRBJ1-2; 7 bases match TRBD1. This CDR3 comprises 13 residues. From germline, CDR1 is MNHEY and CDR2 SVGAGI. J was trimmed by 8 bases and V by 6 bases; bases with no gene match: 9. CDR3 sequence: CASRPQGLDGYTF. DNA for the CDR3: TGTGCCAGCAGACCACAGGGGTTGGACGGCTACACCTTC.

The V call is TRBV3-1 (or the pseudogene TRBV3-2), the J call TRBJ2-7; possibly TRBD2 for D (5 bases). CDR3 length equals 13 residues. The germline CDR1 and CDR2 sequences are LGHDT and YNNKEL (reference sequence). Deletions cut 3 bases from V and 6 bases from J, with 12 bases between. CDR3 sequence (DNA): TGTGCCAGCAGCCAGTTTCGCGGAGGCGAGCAGTACTTC. Amino acid sequence: CASSQFRGGEQYF.